This TCR beta chain was recorded in a study of hypomethylating agent response in myelodysplastic syndrome (dated by TCRdb to about 2021). With regard to the full study: The hypomethylating agents azacitidine (about 75% of the 11) or decitabine (3 of 11) were used to treat the patients. Among the myelodysplastic syndrome patients in the cohort, under 10 were male and 2 were female. Patients had a mean age of roughly 70 +/- 6.9 years, and a diploid cytogenetic profile was the most common. The most frequent mutation was TET2, found in about 45% of the 11 patients. Complete response or hematologic improvement was achieved by six patients, and about 5 patients were classified as non-responders. Response was defined as complete response or hematologic improvement, and patients who met neither criterion were classified as non-responders.

As to this clone: It has no known antigen specificity. Nothing much larger sits one base from this clone, and base qualities are not available.

Cut back by 7 bases and 3 bases, the V and J ends lie 10 bases apart. As encoded in the germline V gene, CDR1 is WSHSY while CDR2 is SAAADI. Measured from the cysteine to the phenylalanine, the CDR3 is 12 residues long. Left in the record is the CDR3 DNA by itself, 36 bases read in frame from the first base. Bulk bone marrow was analyzed, and T-cell subsets were not sorted. Immunosequencing of the TCR beta CDR3 regions was performed on bone marrow from about 10 myelodysplastic syndrome patients before and after hypomethylating agent therapy. For longitudinal repertoire tracking, every patient provided one baseline bone marrow and two to three bone marrows collected at different post-treatment timepoints. Genomic DNA was extracted from whole bone marrow, and quality was checked by TapeStation, NanoDrop OneC and PicoGreen assays. Paper-wide results and their limitations: Novel clonotypes appeared more often in responders, whereas non-responders had more contracted clonotypes after treatment. Only ten or so patients were analyzed, so the cohort was small. No significant change in richness, rarefaction diversity or clonality was detected after hypomethylating agent treatment, either across all patients or within response groups. Because the healthy control donors and the MDS patients were not matched by age, the comparison between MDS and healthy samples could have been affected. A possible recognition of novel MDS antigens by the shared GLIPH2 clusters was not confirmed and needs experimental validation.

Library prep was done by the immunoSEQ multiplex PCR assay. Sequencing was run at survey resolution with two replicates of 200 ng each, for a total of roughly 400 ng of DNA per sample. The hsTCRB kit detected rearranged TCRB sequences in genomic DNA using multiplex PCR primers targeting V and J genes. The CDR3 region was amplified in a first PCR of around 29 cycles using the QIAGEN Multiplex PCR Kit. A second PCR of 7 to 8 cycles attached sample barcodes and Illumina adapters to each replicate. Quantification of the pooled libraries was done with a QuantStudio 6 and the KAPA library quantification kit. Approximately 14 pM of pooled libraries were sequenced on an Illumina MiSeq with 156-cycle single-end reads and a 15-cycle index read. The source study handled its data this way. Of 180,000 or so unique clonotypes, roughly 1.8% were flagged by VDJdb annotation as previously reported viral-epitope-specific. The immunoSEQ Data Assistant and immunoSEQ Analyzer turned the raw reads into TCRB repertoires that were normalized and annotated. Clonotype analysis used the immunarch R package version 0.6.5 and BioAnalyzer. Every repertoire was downsampled to the clone count of the smallest repertoire before richness was estimated. Fisher's exact tests classified clonotypes as expanded, contracted or novel, with novel meaning zero frequency before treatment. Significantly changed CDR3 beta sequences were clustered with GLIPH2 at simulation_depth=1000 and kmer_min_depth=3, and CDR3s shorter than five residues were left out. TCRdb's version of the immuneACCESS table is confined to in-frame rearrangements and falls short of the full clone set. An unresolved V gene accounts for under half of the shortfall where checked; the remainder is of unknown origin. V and J calls and clone size are as listed in that table; D and trimming were resolved from the DNA. The sample profile shows about 4,700 clones; roughly 87% of them were found once. The top ten hold approximately 22% of the sample.

The sequence derives from a human donor with myelodysplastic syndrome. This sequence uses TRBV10-2 and TRBJ2-7, with TRBD1 perhaps the D gene, on 5 matching bases. The source was bone marrow, collected before or after starting hypomethylating agent treatment for myelodysplastic syndrome (not recorded which). The CDR3 is CASKDNDYEQYF. The DNA sequence is given as TGCGCCAGCAAGGACAATGACTACGAGCAGTACTTC.